This TCR beta chain was captured in a study of beta chain features in type 1 diabetes. Looking at the study overall: Patients shared similar age, gender and cell yields with healthy donors.

Concerning this clone itself: Antigen specificity is unknown.

The V and J ends lost 6 bases and 7 bases respectively, with 21 bases between them. Germline CDR1 and CDR2: MDHEN and SYDVKM. The CDR3 loop spans 16 amino acids. Notes on the study in general: Patients with type 1 diabetes carried fewer insertions and had more deletions at their VDJ junctions.

What was sequenced were expressed TCRB transcripts, since all of the isolated RNA had been reverse transcribed. Produced via immunoSEQ multiplex PCR; TCRdb's table is partial and in-frame only. The sample has about 150,000 clones; about 8.5% are singletons. Sequenced material: central memory CD4+ T cells from blood. The TCR comes from a man between 18 and 35 years old in good health. The chain combines TRBV28 with TRBJ2-2, with TRBD2 as a possible D gene (8 bases). CDR3 DNA: TGTGCCAGCAGCGGGACAGCGGGAGCGGTTAACGGGGAGCTGTTTTTT. This gives the protein CASSGTAGAVNGELFF.